These 22 T cell receptor beta chains were sequenced from one sample in a study of spatial heterogeneity in lung cancer. The time point is: blood at routine non-recurrence follow-up after resection. Tumor, nontumor lung or frozen PBMC supplied whole RNA, sequenced without sorting. TCRdb reprocessed the 5' RACE reads with MiXCR, giving one entry per CDR3 protein. The sample consists of 45,000 to 65,000 distinct CDR3 sequences, about 7.4% of them appearing once. The material was PBMCs, obtained at follow-up. Receptors were obtained from a female donor with early-stage non-small cell lung cancer.

The rearrangement joins TRBV29-1 to TRBJ1-1; D gene unclear. The CDR3 consists of 11 residues. Germline V gene sequence: CDR1 SQVTM, CDR2 ANQGSEA. Between the trimmed V and J ends, which lost 3 bases and 11 bases, there was a span of 13 bases. CDR3 DNA sequence: TGCAGCGTTGAGAAACAGCTGCAGGCTTTCTTT. This codes for CSVEKQLQAFF.

This clonotype was observed at least ten times. This chain uses TRBV10-3 with TRBJ2-3; D may be TRBD2 (6 bases). Germline values: CDR1 ENHRY, CDR2 SYGVKD. V dropped 4 bases and J dropped 5 bases, with 16 bases sitting between them. The CDR3 runs 15 residues. CDR3 protein: CAISGNGGVGDTQYF. For the CDR3, the DNA is TGTGCCATCAGTGGAAACGGGGGAGTAGGAGATACGCAGTATTTT.

The V call is TRBV5-1, the J call TRBJ2-7; no reliable D call. Trimming took 3 bases from V and 0 from J, leaving 16 bases between them. Germline CDR1 and CDR2: SGHRS and YFSETQ. The CDR3 spans 16 residues. CDR3 loop: CASSWAASTVSYEQYF. Written as DNA, the CDR3 is TGCGCCAGCAGCTGGGCCGCGTCGACGGTCTCCTACGAGCAGTACTTC.

The chain carries TRBV2 and TRBJ2-1; TRBD2 agrees at 14 bases. The CDR3 length is 17 residues. Germline assignment: CDR1 SNHLY and CDR2 FYNNEI. V shed 7 bases, J shed 1 base, and the junction held 6 bases outside the gene matches. CDR3 in DNA: TGTGCCAGCAAACCGGGACTAGCGGGGGAGTCCTACAATGAGCAGTTCTTC. Its protein product is CASKPGLAGESYNEQFF.

The gene calls are TRBV6-2 or TRBV6-3 and TRBJ2-1; TRBD2 is a possible D gene (5 bases). Trimming stripped 3 bases from V and 3 bases from J, with 12 bases between. The germline V gene encodes CDR1 MNHEY and CDR2 SVGEGT. The CDR3 length is 15 residues. CDR3 nucleotide sequence: TGTGCCAGCAGTTATCAACTAGTCGGCTACAATGAGCAGTTCTTC. Protein: CASSYQLVGYNEQFF.

The chain employs TRBV12-3 or TRBV12-4 and TRBJ2-7; 10 positions agree with TRBD1. The CDR3 totals 18 residues. The ends lost 5 bases at V and 3 bases at J; junction bases unmatched: 16. The CDR3 nucleotides are TGTGCCAGCAGTCTGACAGGGGGCGGACCCCCAACATTCTACGAGCAGTACTTC. Translation: CASSLTGGGPPTFYEQYF.

This clonotype was recorded at least ten times. V gene TRBV5-6 combines with J gene TRBJ2-2, with TRBD2 matching over 7 bases. Trimming took 4 bases from V and 3 from J; bases not matched to a gene: 6. Germline values: CDR1 SGHDT, CDR2 YYEEEE. The CDR3 runs to 15 residues. CDR3 DNA: TGTGCCAGCAGCCCCTGGCTAGCGGACACCGGGGAGCTGTTTTTT. Its translation: CASSPWLADTGELFF.

The chain couples TRBV5-3 to TRBJ2-5; no clear D. TRBV5-3 falls under the ORF class, with uncertain function. The CDR3 consists of 15 residues. Trimming shortened V by 4 bases and J by 7 bases, and 20 bases separated the two germline ends. CDR3 nucleotides: TGTGCCAGAAGCCATCTGTCTGGTCCAATAGGGACCCAGTACTTC. It specifies CARSHLSGPIGTQYF.

Only a few counts were recorded for this clonotype. The chain employs TRBV5-1 and TRBJ2-3, with 7 bases lining up with TRBD1. There are 16 residues in the CDR3. V lost 1 base, J lost 1 base, and 6 bases stayed unmatched. Germline assignment: CDR1 SGHRS and CDR2 YFSETQ. CDR3 sequence reads: CASSLFRTGGTDTQYF. The CDR3 coding sequence is TGCGCCAGCAGCTTGTTTAGAACAGGGGGCACAGATACGCAGTATTTT. The whole variable domain, filled in from reference TRBV5-1 and TRBJ2-3, reads KAGVTQTPRYLIKTRGQQVTLSCSPISGHRSVSWYQQTPGQGLQFLFEYFSETQRNKGNFPGRFSGRQFSNSRSEMNVSTLELGDSALYLCASSLFRTGGTDTQYFGPGTRLTVL.

The sample holds many counts of this clonotype. The chain uses TRBV5-1 and TRBJ1-2; 7 bases fit TRBD1. The germline gives CDR1 SGHRS, CDR2 YFSETQ. The V segment lost 1 base and the J segment 4 bases; nucleotides outside the gene matches: 1. The CDR3 contains 13 residues. The CDR3 sequence is CASSLTGAYGYTF. DNA for the CDR3: TGCGCCAGCAGCTTGACAGGGGCCTATGGCTACACCTTC.

The gene calls are TRBV5-1 and TRBJ1-5; TRBD1 agrees at 9 bases. Losses at the gene ends were 4 bases for V and 7 bases for J; bases not matched to a gene: 15. CDR1 and CDR2 from the germline V gene are SGHRS and YFSETQ. This CDR3 has 17 amino acids. The CDR3 protein is CASSPGTGRTPRQPQHF. For the CDR3, the DNA is TGCGCCAGCAGCCCCGGGACAGGGAGGACCCCCCGCCAGCCCCAGCATTTT.

This clonotype was recorded many times. The chain uses TRBV18 and TRBJ2-7; 9 bases map to TRBD1. Germline CDR1 reads KGHSH; CDR2 reads LQKENI. There are 14 residues in the CDR3. V gave up 6 bases and J gave up 5 bases; unmatched junction bases: 8. The CDR3 coding sequence is TGTGCCAGCTCCGTCCGGGACAGGGTGGACGAGCAGTACTTC. This codes for CASSVRDRVDEQYF.

The sample holds many counts of this clonotype. The rearrangement joins TRBV6-6 to TRBJ2-6, with D possibly being TRBD1 (6 bases). CDR1 is MNHNY, CDR2 SVGAGI, per germline (reference sequence). This CDR3 is built from 17 residues. V lost 8 bases to trimming and J lost 4 bases, with 21 bases between them. The CDR3 DNA reads as TGTGCCAGCTCCGGGCTTACTACAGGGATCGGGGCCAACGTCCTGACTTTC. It specifies CASSGLTTGIGANVLTF.

J is TRBJ2-7 and V is TRBV6-5, with D perhaps matching TRBD2 (6 bases). Trimming shortened V by 3 bases and J by 4 bases, and 13 bases separated the two germline ends. Germline CDR1 MNHEY, CDR2 SVGAGI. CDR3 length equals 14 residues. CDR3 loop: CASSYRLGGYEQYF. The CDR3 bases are TGTGCCAGCAGTTATCGCCTGGGGGGATACGAGCAGTACTTC.

This clonotype was detected ten times or more. V gene TRBV20-1 combines with J gene TRBJ2-6; D unresolved. Trimming cost V 5 bases and J 0 bases, with 8 bases left between them. Germline CDR1 DFQATT, CDR2 SNEGSKA (reference sequence). The CDR3 consists of 14 residues. CDR3 nucleotide sequence: TGCAGTGCTGCTGAATTCTCTGGGGCCAACGTCCTGACTTTC. Its protein product is CSAAEFSGANVLTF.

This clonotype was seen ten or more times. The chain carries TRBV7-3 and TRBJ2-7; 7 nucleotides agree with TRBD2. CDR3 length equals 15 residues. V lost 2 bases to trimming and J lost 2 bases; unmatched junction nucleotides: 6. Germline V gene data show CDR1 as SGHTA and CDR2 as FQGTGA. CDR3 nucleotide sequence: TGTGCCAGCAGCTTAGCGTCGGGGGGTGCCTACGAGCAGTACTTC. Protein product: CASSLASGGAYEQYF.

This clonotype was observed a few times. V gene TRBV5-6 combines with J gene TRBJ1-2; D unresolved. Per germline, CDR1 SGHDT and CDR2 YYEEEE. Trimming cost V 3 bases and J 4 bases, with 4 bases left between them. This CDR3 region has 11 residues. This CDR3 is CASSYSYGYTF. In DNA form, the CDR3 reads TGTGCCAGCAGCTATAGCTATGGCTACACCTTC.

The V gene is TRBV5-5, the J gene TRBJ1-5; D gene unclear. From germline, CDR1 is SGHKS and CDR2 YYEKEE (reference sequence). Trimming stripped 1 base from V and 2 bases from J, with 7 bases between. The CDR3 extends over 14 amino acids. The CDR3 reads CASSLNEGNQPQHF. CDR3 DNA sequence: TGTGCCAGCAGCTTGAACGAGGGCAATCAGCCCCAGCATTTT.

This clonotype was detected many times. The chain employs TRBV12-3 or TRBV12-4 and TRBJ1-5; possible D gene TRBD1, 5 bases. The V end was cut by 7 bases, the J end by 1 base, with 14 bases between. This CDR3 spans 15 amino acids. CDR3 residues: CASTTQTASNQPQHF. The CDR3 DNA reads TGTGCCAGCACCACCCAGACAGCCAGCAATCAGCCCCAGCATTTT.

The CDR3 bases are TGTGCCAGCAGTGAAGCCCTAGCGGGGGGGACCTATGAGCAGTTCTTC. The encoded protein is CASSEALAGGTYEQFF. This chain links TRBV6-1 with TRBJ2-1; 12 bases are a match to TRBD2. The CDR3 spans 16 residues. The V gene's germline CDR1 is MNHNS and CDR2 SASEGT. Germline trimming cut 0 bases from V and 8 bases from J; bases unmatched to any gene: 5.

In this sample, this clonotype turned up many times. The V and J genes are TRBV27 and TRBJ2-1; possible D gene TRBD1, 5 bases. Germline loops: CDR1 MNHEY, CDR2 SMNVEV (reference sequence). The CDR3 consists of 13 residues. The V end lost 5 bases, the J end lost 13 bases, and 18 bases lay between the germline ends. The CDR3 spells CASSVPDRLYQFF. In nucleotides, the CDR3 is TGTGCCAGCAGTGTGCCCGACAGACTGTATCAGTTCTTC.

The CDR3 region has the DNA TGTGCCAGCAGCCCTAGGAGACAGGCCTACTACGAGCAGTACTTC. This encodes CASSPRRQAYYEQYF. This chain joins TRBV12-3 or TRBV12-4 and TRBJ2-7; tentative D call: TRBD1 (6 bases). Trimming left V 6 bases short and J 3 bases short, with 18 bases between. The CDR3 has 15 amino acids.